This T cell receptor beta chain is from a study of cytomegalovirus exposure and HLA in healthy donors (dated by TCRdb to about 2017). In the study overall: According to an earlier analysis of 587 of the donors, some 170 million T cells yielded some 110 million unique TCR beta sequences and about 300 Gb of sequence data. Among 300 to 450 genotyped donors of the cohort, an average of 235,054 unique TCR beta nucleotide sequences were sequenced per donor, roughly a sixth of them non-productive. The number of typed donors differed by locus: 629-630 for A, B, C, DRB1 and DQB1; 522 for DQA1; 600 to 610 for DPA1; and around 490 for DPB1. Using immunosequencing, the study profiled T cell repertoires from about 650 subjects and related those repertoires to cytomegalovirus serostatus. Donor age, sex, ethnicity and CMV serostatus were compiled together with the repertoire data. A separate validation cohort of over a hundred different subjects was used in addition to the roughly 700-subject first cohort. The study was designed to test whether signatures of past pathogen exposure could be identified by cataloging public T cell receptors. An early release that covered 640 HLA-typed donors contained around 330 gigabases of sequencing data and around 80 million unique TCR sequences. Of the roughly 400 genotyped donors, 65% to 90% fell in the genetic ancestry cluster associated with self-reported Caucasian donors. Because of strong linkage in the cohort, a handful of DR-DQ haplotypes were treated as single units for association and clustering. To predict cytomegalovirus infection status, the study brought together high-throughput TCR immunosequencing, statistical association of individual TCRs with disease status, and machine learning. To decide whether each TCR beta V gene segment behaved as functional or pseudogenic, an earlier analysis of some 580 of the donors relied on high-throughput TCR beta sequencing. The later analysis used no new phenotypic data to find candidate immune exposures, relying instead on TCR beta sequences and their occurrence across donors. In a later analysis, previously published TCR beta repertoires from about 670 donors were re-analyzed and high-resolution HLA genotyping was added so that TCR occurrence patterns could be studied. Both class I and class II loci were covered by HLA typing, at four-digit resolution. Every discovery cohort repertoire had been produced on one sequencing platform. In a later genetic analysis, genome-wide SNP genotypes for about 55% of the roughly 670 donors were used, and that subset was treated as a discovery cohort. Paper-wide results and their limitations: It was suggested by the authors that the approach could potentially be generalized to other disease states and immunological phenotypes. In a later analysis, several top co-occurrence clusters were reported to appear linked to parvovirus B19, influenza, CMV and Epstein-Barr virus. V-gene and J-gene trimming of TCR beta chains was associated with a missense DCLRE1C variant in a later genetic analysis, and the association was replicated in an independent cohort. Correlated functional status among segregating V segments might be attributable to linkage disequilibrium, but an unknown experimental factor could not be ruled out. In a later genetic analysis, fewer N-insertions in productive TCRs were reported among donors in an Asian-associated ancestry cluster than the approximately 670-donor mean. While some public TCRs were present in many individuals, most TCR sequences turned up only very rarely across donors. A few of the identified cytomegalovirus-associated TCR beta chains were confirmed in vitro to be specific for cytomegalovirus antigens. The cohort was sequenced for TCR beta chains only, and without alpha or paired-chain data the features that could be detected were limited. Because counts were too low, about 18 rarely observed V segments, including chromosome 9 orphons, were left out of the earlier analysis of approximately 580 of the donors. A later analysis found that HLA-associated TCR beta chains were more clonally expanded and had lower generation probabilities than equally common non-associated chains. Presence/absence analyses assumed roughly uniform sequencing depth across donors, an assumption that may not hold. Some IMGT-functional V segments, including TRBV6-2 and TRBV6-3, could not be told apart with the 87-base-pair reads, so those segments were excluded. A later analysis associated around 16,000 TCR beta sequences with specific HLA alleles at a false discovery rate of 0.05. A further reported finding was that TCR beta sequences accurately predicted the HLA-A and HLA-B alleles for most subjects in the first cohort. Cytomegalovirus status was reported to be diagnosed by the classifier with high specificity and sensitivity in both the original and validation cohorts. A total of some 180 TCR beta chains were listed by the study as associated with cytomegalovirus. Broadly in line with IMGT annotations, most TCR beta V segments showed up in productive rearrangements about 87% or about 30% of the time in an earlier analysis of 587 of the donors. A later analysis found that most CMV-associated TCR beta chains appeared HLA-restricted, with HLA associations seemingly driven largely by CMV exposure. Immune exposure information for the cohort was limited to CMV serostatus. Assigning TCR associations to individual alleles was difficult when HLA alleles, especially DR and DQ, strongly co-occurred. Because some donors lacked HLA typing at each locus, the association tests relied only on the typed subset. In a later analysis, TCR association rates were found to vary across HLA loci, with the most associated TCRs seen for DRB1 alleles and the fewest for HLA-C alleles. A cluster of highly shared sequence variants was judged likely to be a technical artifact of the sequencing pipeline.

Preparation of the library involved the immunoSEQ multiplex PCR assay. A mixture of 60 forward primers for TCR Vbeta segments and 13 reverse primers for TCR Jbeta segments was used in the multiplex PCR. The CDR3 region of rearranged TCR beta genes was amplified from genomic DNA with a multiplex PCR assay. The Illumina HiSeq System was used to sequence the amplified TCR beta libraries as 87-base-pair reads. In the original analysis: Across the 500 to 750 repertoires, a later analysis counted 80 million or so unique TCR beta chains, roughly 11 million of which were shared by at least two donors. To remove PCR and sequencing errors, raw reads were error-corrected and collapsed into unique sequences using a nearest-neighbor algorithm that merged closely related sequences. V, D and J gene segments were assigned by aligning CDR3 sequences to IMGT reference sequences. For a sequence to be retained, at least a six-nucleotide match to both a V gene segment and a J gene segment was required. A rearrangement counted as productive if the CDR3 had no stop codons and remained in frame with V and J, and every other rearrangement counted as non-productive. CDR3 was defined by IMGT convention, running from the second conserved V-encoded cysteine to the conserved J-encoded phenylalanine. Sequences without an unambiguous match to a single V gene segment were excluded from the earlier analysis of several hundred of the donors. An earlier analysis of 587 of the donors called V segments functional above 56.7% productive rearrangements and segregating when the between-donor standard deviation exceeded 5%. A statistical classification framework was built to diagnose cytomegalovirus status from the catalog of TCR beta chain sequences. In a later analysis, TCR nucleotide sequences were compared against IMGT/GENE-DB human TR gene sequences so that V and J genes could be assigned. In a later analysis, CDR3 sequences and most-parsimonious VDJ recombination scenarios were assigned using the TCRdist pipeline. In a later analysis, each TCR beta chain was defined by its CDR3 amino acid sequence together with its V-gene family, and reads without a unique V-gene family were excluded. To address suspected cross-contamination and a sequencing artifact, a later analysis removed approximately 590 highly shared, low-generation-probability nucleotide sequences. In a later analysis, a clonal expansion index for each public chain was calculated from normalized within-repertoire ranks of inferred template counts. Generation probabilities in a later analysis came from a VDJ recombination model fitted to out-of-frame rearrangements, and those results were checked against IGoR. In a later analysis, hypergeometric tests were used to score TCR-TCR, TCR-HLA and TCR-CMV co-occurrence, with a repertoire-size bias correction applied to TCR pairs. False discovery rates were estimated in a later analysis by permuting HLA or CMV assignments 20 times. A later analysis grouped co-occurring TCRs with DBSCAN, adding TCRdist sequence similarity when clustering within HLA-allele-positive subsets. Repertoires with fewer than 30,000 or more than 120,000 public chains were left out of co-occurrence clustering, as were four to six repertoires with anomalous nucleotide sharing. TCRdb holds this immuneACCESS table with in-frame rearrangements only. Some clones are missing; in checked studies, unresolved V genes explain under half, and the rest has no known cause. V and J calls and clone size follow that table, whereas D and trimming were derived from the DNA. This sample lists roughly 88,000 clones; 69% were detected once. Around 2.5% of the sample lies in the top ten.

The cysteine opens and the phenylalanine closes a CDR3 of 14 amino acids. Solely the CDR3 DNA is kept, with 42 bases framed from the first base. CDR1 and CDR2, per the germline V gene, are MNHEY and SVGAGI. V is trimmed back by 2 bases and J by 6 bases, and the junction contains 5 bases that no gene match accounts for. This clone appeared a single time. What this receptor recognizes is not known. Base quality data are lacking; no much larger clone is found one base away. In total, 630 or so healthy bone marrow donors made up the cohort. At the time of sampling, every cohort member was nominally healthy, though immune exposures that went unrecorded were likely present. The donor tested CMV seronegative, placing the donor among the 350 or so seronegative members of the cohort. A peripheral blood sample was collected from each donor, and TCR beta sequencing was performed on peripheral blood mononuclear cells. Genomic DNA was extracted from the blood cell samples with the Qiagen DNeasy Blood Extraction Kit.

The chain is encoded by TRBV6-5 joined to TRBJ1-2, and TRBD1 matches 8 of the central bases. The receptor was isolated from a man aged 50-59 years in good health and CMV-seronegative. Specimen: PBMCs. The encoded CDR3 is CASSYVAGGHGYTF. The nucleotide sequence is TGTGCCAGCAGTTACGTAGCAGGGGGCCATGGCTACACCTTC.